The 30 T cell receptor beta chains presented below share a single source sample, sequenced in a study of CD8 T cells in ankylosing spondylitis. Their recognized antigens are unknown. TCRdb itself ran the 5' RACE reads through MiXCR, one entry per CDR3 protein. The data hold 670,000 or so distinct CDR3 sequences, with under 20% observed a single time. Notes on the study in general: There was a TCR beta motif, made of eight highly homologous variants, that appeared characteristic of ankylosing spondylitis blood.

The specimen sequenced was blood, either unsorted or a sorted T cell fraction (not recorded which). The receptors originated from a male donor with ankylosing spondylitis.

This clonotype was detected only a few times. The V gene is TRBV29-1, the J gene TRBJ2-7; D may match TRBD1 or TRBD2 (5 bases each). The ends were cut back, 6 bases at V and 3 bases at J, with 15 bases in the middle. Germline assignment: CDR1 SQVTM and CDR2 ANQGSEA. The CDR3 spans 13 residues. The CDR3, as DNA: TGCAGCGTACGAGGACAACTAGACTACGAGCAGTACTTC. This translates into CSVRGQLDYEQYF.

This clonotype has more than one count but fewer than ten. CDR3 residues: CASSPWGAADTQYF. In DNA, the CDR3 is TGTGCCAGCAGCCCTTGGGGGGCCGCAGATACGCAGTATTTT. The chain employs TRBV12-3 or TRBV12-4 and TRBJ2-3; D may be TRBD1 or TRBD2 (6 bases each). Trimming took off 6 bases at V and 4 bases at J, with 14 bases between the two ends. This CDR3 is 14 amino acids long.

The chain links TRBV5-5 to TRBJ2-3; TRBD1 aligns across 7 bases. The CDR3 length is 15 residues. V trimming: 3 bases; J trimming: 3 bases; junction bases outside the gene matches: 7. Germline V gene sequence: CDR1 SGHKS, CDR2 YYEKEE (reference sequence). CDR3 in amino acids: CASSSSTGFTDTQYF. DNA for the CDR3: TGTGCCAGCAGCTCATCGACAGGGTTTACAGATACGCAGTATTTT.

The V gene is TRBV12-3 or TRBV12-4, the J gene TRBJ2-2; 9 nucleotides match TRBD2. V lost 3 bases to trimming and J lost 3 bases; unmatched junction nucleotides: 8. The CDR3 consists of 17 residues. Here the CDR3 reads CASSFSRLAGDTGELFF. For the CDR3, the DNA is TGTGCCAGCAGTTTTTCGAGGTTAGCGGGAGACACCGGGGAGCTGTTTTTT.

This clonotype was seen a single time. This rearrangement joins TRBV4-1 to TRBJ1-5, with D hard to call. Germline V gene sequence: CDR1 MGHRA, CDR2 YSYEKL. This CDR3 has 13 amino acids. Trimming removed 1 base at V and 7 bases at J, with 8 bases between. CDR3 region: CASSQGIGQPQHF. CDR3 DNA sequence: TGCGCCAGCAGCCAAGGAATAGGACAGCCCCAGCATTTT.

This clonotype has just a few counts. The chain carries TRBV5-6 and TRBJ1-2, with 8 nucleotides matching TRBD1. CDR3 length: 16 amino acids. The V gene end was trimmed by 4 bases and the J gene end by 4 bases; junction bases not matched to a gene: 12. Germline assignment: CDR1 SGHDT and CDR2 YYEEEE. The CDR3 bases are TGTGCCAGCAGCACTGGTGACAGGGGAGAACTCTATGGCTACACCTTC. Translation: CASSTGDRGELYGYTF.

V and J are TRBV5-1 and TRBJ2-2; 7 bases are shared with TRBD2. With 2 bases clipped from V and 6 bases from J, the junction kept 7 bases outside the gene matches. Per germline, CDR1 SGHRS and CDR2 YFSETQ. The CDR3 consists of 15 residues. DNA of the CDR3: TGCGCCAGCAGCTTAGGGCGGGAGACCTCCGGGGAGCTGTTTTTT. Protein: CASSLGRETSGELFF.

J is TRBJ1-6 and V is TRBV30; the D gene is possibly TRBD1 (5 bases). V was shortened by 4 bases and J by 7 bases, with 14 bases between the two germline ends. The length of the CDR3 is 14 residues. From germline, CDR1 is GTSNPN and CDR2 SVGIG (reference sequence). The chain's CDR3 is CAWKGSRTNSPLHF. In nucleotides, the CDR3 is TGTGCCTGGAAGGGGAGTAGGACAAATTCACCCCTCCACTTT.

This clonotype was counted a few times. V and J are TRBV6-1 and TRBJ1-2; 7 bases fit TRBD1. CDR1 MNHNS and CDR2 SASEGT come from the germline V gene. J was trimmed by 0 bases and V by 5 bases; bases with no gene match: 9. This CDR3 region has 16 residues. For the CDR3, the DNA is TGTGCCAGCAGTCCCTATAGGGGACAGACTAACTATGGCTACACCTTC. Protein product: CASSPYRGQTNYGYTF.

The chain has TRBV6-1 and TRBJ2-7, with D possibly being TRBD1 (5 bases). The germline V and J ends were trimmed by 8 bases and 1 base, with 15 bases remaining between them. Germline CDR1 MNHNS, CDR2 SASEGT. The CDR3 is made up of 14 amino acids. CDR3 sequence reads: CASAIGQGSYEQYF. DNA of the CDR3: TGTGCCAGCGCCATCGGGCAGGGTTCCTACGAGCAGTACTTC.

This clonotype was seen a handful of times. As DNA, the CDR3 is TGCGCCAGCAGCTTGGATCTCCAACTCAACACAGATACGCAGTATTTT. Translated, it gives CASSLDLQLNTDTQYF. This chain uses TRBV5-1 with TRBJ2-3; D gene ambiguous. Trimming cost V 0 bases and J 2 bases, with 13 bases left between them. The CDR3 totals 16 residues. Germline assignment: CDR1 SGHRS and CDR2 YFSETQ.

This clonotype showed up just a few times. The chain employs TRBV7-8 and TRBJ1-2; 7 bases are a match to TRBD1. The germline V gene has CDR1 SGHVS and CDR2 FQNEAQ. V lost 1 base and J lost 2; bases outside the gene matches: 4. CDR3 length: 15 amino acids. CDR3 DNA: TGTGCCAGCAGCTTAGGGCCAGGGGGGAACTATGGCTACACCTTC. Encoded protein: CASSLGPGGNYGYTF.

CDR3 amino acids: CASSQDADIQYF. CDR3 coding DNA: TGTGCCAGCAGCCAAGATGCGGACATTCAGTACTTC. The V gene is TRBV4-2, the J gene TRBJ2-4; D is uncertain. Germline loops: CDR1 LGHNA, CDR2 YNFKEQ. The V end was cut by 0 bases, the J end by 8 bases, with 5 bases between. The CDR3 covers 12 residues.

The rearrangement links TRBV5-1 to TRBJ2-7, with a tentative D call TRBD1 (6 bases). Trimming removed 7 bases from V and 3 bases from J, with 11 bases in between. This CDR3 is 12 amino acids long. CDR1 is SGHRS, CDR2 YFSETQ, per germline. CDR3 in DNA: TGCGCCAGCGGAACAGGGAGCTACGAGCAGTACTTC. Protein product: CASGTGSYEQYF.

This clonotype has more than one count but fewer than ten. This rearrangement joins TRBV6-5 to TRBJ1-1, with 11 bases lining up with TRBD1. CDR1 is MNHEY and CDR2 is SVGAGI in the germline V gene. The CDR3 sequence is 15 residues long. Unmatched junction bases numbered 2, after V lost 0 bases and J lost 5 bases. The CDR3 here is CASSYSDRGLTEAFF. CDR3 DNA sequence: TGTGCCAGCAGTTACTCGGACAGGGGGCTTACTGAAGCTTTCTTT.

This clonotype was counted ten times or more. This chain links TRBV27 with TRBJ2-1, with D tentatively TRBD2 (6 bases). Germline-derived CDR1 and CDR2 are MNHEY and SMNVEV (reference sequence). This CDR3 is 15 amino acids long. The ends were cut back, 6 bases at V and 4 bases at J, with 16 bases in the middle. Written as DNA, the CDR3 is TGTGCCAGCAGCCTCGGGACTCAGGCGTACAATGAGCAGTTCTTC. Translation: CASSLGTQAYNEQFF.

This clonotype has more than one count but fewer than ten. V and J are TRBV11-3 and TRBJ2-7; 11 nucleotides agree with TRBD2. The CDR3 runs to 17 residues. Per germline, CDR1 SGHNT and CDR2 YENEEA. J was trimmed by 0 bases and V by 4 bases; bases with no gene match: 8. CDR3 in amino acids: CASSSPKTSGDSYEQYF. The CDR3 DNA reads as TGTGCCAGCAGCTCCCCCAAGACTAGCGGGGACTCCTACGAGCAGTACTTC.

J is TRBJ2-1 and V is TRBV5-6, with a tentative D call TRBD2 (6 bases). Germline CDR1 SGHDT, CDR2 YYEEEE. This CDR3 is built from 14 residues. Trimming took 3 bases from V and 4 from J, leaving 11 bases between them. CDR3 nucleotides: TGTGCCAGCAGCTCGGGACTGATGTACAATGAGCAGTTCTTC. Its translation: CASSSGLMYNEQFF.

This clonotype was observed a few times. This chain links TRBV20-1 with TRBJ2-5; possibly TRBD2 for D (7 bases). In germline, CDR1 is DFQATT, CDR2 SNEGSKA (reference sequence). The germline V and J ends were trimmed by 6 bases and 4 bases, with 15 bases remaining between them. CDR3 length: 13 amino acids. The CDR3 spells CSALGGRGETQYF. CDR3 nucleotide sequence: TGCAGTGCCCTCGGGGGGCGAGGAGAGACCCAGTACTTC.

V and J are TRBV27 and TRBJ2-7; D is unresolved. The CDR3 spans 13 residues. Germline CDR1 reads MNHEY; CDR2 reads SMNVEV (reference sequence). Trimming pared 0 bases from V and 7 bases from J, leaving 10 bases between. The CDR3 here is CASSLSGPREQYF. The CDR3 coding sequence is TGTGCCAGCAGTTTATCCGGCCCTCGTGAGCAGTACTTC.

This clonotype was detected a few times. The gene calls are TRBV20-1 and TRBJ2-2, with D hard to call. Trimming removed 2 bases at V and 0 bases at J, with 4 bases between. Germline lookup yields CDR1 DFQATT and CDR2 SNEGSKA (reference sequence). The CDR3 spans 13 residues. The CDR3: CSARYPNTGELFF. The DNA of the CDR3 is TGCAGTGCTAGATATCCGAACACCGGGGAGCTGTTTTTT.

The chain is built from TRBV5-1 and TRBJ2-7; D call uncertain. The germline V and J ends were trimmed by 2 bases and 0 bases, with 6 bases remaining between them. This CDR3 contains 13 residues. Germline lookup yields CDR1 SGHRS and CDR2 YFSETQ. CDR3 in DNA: TGCGCCAGCAGCTTCGTGAGCTCCTACGAGCAGTACTTC. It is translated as CASSFVSSYEQYF.

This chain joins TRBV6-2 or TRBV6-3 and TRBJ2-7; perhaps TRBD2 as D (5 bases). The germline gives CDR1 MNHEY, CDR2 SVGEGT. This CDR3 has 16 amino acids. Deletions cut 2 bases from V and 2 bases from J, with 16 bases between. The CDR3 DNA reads TGTGCCAGCAGTTACGTCTGGACTCCAACTACCTACGAGCAGTACTTC. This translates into CASSYVWTPTTYEQYF.

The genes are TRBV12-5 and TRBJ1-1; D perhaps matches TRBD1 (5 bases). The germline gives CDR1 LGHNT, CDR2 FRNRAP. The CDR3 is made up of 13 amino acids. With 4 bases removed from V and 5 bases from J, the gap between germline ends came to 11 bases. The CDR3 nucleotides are TGTGCTAGTGGTTGGGGCAGCCCTACTGAAGCTTTCTTT. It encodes CASGWGSPTEAFF.

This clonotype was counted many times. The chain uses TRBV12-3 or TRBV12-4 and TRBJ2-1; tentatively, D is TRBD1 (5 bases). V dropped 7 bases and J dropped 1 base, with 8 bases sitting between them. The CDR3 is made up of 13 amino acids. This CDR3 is CASTPGSYNEQFF. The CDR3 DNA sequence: TGTGCCAGCACTCCAGGGTCCTACAATGAGCAGTTCTTC.

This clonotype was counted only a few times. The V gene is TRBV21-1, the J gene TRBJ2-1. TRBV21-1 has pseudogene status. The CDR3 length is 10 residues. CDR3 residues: CASRNNEQFF. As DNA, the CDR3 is TGTGCCAGTCGAAACAATGAGCAGTTCTTC.

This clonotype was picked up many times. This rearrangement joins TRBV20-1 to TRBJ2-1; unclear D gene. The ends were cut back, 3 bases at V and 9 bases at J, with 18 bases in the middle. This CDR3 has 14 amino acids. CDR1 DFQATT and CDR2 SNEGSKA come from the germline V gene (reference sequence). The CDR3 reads CSARAYNQLREQFF. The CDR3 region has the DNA TGCAGTGCTAGGGCGTACAATCAGCTTCGTGAGCAGTTCTTC.

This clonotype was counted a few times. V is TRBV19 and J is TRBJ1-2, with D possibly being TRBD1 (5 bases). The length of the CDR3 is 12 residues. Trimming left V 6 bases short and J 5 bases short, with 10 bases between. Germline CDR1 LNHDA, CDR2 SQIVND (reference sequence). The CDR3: CASRPGPYGYTF. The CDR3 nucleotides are TGTGCCAGTAGGCCAGGGCCTTATGGCTACACCTTC.

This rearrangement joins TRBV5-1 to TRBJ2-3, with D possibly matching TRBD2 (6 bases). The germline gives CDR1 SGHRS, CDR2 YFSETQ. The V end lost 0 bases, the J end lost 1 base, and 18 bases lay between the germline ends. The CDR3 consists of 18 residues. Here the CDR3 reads CASSLARGSGFGTDTQYF. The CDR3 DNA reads TGCGCCAGCAGCTTGGCCCGCGGTAGCGGCTTTGGCACAGATACGCAGTATTTT. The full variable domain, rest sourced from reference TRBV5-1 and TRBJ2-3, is KAGVTQTPRYLIKTRGQQVTLSCSPISGHRSVSWYQQTPGQGLQFLFEYFSETQRNKGNFPGRFSGRQFSNSRSEMNVSTLELGDSALYLCASSLARGSGFGTDTQYFGPGTRLTVL.

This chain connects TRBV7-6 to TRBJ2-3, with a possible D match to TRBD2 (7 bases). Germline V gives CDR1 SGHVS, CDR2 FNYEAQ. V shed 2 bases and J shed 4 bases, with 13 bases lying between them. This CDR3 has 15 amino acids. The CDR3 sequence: CASSLIGGQADTQYF. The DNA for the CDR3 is TGTGCCAGCAGCTTAATCGGGGGGCAGGCAGATACGCAGTATTTT.